This TCR beta chain was sequenced during a study of blood T cell repertoires in COVID-19 (TCRdb year 2020). At the level of the whole study: The collaborator samples originated in the United States, Italy and Spain and spanned the acute and convalescent phases of COVID-19. The material from the prospective study consisted of cDNA or gDNA derived from T cells, B-cell-depleted T cells, or PBMCs. The dataset comprised deeply sampled blood TCRbeta repertoires from subjects exposed to, actively infected with, or recovered from COVID-19. The repertoires were released in a freely available public database meant as a resource for research on the immune response to SARS-CoV-2. The samples were drawn from two sources: the first 160 participants of the ongoing ImmuneRACE study, and 1,000 to 1,500 subjects contributed by 6 global collaborators. Sample metadata almost always included a de-identified subject ID, COVID-19 status, age in years and sex. Where available, HLA class I and class II types were taken from metadata supplied by the sample provider and were not determined by assay-based typing.

Collaborating institutions collected whole blood in K2EDTA tubes following their own protocols. Collaborator samples were shipped for TCRbeta analysis as frozen whole blood, isolated PBMCs, or DNA extracted from either sample type. A remark on this clone: What antigen it recognizes has not been identified. Within one base of it there is no much larger clone, and no base qualities were kept.

Beyond this particular receptor, the publication reports: How much clinical and demographic metadata was included differed by source and by participant, and the metadata was provided uncurated.

The immunoSEQ Assay, a bias-controlled multiplex PCR, was used to amplify TCRbeta CDR3 regions from genomic DNA. Processing in the source paper ran as follows. The number of nucleated cells in each sample was estimated from the amplification of reference gene primers within the assay. To quantify the absolute abundance of each unique TCRbeta CDR3 rearrangement, sequence reads were collapsed and filtered. For each sample, productive Simpson clonality was calculated as the square root of Simpson's diversity index across productive rearrangements. TCRdb retrieved this table from immuneACCESS and kept in-frame rearrangements only. Not all clones are present; in checked studies, unresolved V genes account for under half, and no reason is known for the remainder. The V and J calls and the clone size are those of that table, but D and trimming were determined from the DNA. Recorded for this sample are about 130,000 clones; roughly 90% of them occurred a single time. Roughly 2.2% of the sample goes to the ten largest clones.

The CDR3 has 15 amino acids, counting the end cysteine and phenylalanine. The sequence is cut down to CDR3 DNA, 45 bases in frame from base 1. Via the germline V gene, CDR1 is MDHEN and CDR2 SYDVKM. The trim is 5 bases for V and 0 bases for J, with a gap of 14 bases between the germline ends. Sequenced input: peripheral blood. The sequence is built from TRBV28 and TRBJ2-7; there is no confident call for the D gene. This TCR was recovered from a man in his 70s with active COVID-19. For the CDR3, the sequence is CASSPLSKSSYEQYF. The DNA is as follows: TGTGCCAGCAGTCCCCTCTCAAAGAGCTCCTACGAGCAGTACTTC.